This TCR beta chain was sequenced during a study of vaccination effects on CD4 cells after COVID-19. Clones were read by immunoSEQ multiplex PCR, and TCRdb kept only the in-frame ones, dropping some. The table shows more than 30,000 clones, with 66% occurring only once. V lost 5 bases to trimming and J lost 3 bases; unmatched junction nucleotides: 5. The CDR3 has 14 residues. Per germline, CDR1 LNHDA and CDR2 SQIVND (reference sequence). Worth noting for this clone: Its antigen is as yet unknown.

Peptide-pool stimulation followed by sequencing identified expanded antigen-specific CD4+ clonotypes in the ViraFEST assay. Upon completion of more than eight days in culture, CD4+ T cells were isolated. Vaccine recipients had no previous SARS-CoV-2 infection; their nucleocapsid antibodies were negative. The TCR originated in a human donor who received a COVID-19 vaccine. This rearrangement joins TRBV19 to TRBJ1-2, with 8 bases lining up with TRBD1. The source material was CD4+ T cells from PBMCs cultured with HCoV-OC43 spike peptides, sampled before COVID-19 vaccination. Subset specified: HCoV-OC43 spike overlapping peptide pool stimulation. The CDR3 bases are TGTGCCAGTAGTTCCCAGGGGGCGGACTATGGCTACACCTTC. Residues: CASSSQGADYGYTF.